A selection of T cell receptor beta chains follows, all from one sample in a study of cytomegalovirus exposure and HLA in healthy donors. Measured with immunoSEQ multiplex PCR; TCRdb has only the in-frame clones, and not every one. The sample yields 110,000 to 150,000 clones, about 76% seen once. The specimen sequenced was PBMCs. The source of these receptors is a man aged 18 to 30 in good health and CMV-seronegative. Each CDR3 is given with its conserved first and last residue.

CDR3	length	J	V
CASSFPGGRGGIQETQYF	18	TRBJ2-5	TRBV14
CASSSPDRSNQPQHF	15	TRBJ1-5	TRBV6-6
CASSLDGTGENQPQHF	16	TRBJ1-5	TRBV5-5
CASSPLLANTDTQYF	15	TRBJ2-3	TRBV7-8
CASSPGLITEAFF	13	TRBJ1-1	TRBV6-5
CASSLQASGPYEQYF	15	TRBJ2-7	TRBV27
CASSLGGTGPGNTIYF	16	TRBJ1-3	TRBV7-8
CASRIGDRGKNSPLHF	16	TRBJ1-6	TRBV19
CASSPRGPGYGYTF	14	TRBJ1-2	TRBV27
CASSGGTLAGEGGEQFF	17	TRBJ2-1	TRBV9
CASSEVSSNTEAFF	14	TRBJ1-1	TRBV6-1
CASSPRTSSQETQYF	15	TRBJ2-5	TRBV2
CASSNAGVHTGELFF	15	TRBJ2-2	TRBV19
CASSFGGRTGELFF	14	TRBJ2-2	TRBV5-6
CASSTRLSGSSYNEQFF	17	TRBJ2-1	TRBV7-9
CATWSSGGLETQYF	14	TRBJ2-5	TRBV28
CASSHPGQGTNEKLFF	16	TRBJ1-4	TRBV23-1
CASSLRGKGSYEQYF	15	TRBJ2-7	TRBV27
CASKESLNYGYTF	13	TRBJ1-2	TRBV6-1
CASSDDRHSNQPQHF	15	TRBJ1-5	TRBV2
CASSERIAGEWYNEQFF	17	TRBJ2-1	TRBV6-1
CASSFPGGEQFF	12	TRBJ2-1	TRBV27
CASSLSGLAGLGEQFF	16	TRBJ2-1	TRBV7-2
CASSLEVGSTYEQYF	15	TRBJ2-7	TRBV7-8
CASSPSIQETQYF	13	TRBJ2-5	TRBV5-4
CAWKYEESTEAFF	13	TRBJ1-1	TRBV30
CASSLQGAQTRLNTEAFF	18	TRBJ1-1	TRBV7-2
CASRSTGGSNQPQHF	15	TRBJ1-5	TRBV28
CATSVGRGLNYGYTF	15	TRBJ1-2	TRBV15
CASRRLPSSGNTIYF	15	TRBJ1-3	TRBV6-1
CASSQGQGFDEAFF	14	TRBJ1-1	TRBV18
CASSSADRGGIEKLFF	16	TRBJ1-4	TRBV5-4
CASSERPAAYEQYF	14	TRBJ2-7	TRBV2
CAWSEGGANTGELFF	15	TRBJ2-2	TRBV30
CASTWEGWNTEAFF	14	TRBJ1-1	TRBV7-9
CASSEGGINTEAFF	14	TRBJ1-1	TRBV6-1
CASSLIGGALDEQYF	15	TRBJ2-7	TRBV27
CASRARPGQGEEKLFF	16	TRBJ1-4	TRBV27
CASSTRAGTGGNEQFF	16	TRBJ2-1	TRBV11-1
CASSQIRVDNEQFF	14	TRBJ2-1	TRBV7-9
CASSESGGYNEQFF	14	TRBJ2-1	TRBV25-1
CASSLSGEPQHF	12	TRBJ1-5	TRBV28
CAWIKLAGGAPPYEQYF	17	TRBJ2-7	TRBV30
CASSRTGGRNNSQYF	15	TRBJ2-3	TRBV2
CASSLLGLMSSGANVLTF	18	TRBJ2-6	TRBV28